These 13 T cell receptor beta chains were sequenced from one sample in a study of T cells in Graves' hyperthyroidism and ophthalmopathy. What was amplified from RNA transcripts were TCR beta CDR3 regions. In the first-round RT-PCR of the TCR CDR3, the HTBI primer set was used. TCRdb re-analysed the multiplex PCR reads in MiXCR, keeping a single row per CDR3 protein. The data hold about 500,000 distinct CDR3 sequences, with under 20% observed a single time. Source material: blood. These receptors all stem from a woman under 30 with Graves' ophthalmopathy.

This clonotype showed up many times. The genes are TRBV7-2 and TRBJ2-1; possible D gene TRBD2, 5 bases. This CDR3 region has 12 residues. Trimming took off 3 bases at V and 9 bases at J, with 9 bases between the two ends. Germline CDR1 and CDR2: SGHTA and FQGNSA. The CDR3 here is CASSFTRTEQFF. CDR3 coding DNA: TGTGCCAGCAGCTTTACTAGGACTGAGCAGTTCTTC.

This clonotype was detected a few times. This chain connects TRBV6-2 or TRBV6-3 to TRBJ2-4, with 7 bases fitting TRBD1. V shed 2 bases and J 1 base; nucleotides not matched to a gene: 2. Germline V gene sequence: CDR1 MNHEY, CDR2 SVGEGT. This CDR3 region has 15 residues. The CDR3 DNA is TGTGCCAGCAGTTACCTACAGGGGGCCAAAAACATTCAGTACTTC. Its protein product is CASSYLQGAKNIQYF.

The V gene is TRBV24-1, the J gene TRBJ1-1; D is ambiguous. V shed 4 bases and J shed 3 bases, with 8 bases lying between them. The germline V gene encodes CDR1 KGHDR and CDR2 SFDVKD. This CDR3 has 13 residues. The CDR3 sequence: CATSDSIHTEAFF. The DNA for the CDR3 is TGTGCCACCAGTGACTCGATCCACACTGAAGCTTTCTTT.

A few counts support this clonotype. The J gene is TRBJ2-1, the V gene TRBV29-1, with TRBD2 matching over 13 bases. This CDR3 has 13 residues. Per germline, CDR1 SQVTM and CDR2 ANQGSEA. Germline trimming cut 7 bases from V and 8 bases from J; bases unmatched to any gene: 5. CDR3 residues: CSGVGLAGDEQFF. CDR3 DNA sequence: TGCAGCGGGGTAGGACTAGCGGGAGATGAGCAGTTCTTC.

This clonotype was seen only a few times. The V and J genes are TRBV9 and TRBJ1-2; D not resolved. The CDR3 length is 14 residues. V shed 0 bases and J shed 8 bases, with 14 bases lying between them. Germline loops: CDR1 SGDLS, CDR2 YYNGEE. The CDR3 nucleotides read TGTGCCAGCAGCGTAGGATCCGAGCTGGGGGGCTACACCTTC. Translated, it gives CASSVGSELGGYTF.

This CDR3 reads CASSIGQSSTDTQYF. In nucleotides, the CDR3 is TGTGCCAGTAGTATAGGACAGTCTAGCACAGATACGCAGTATTTT. The chain uses TRBV19 and TRBJ2-3, with TRBD1 as a possible D gene (5 bases). In germline, CDR1 is LNHDA, CDR2 SQIVND (reference sequence). V was trimmed by 1 base and J by 0 bases, leaving 8 bases between them. This CDR3 is 15 amino acids long.

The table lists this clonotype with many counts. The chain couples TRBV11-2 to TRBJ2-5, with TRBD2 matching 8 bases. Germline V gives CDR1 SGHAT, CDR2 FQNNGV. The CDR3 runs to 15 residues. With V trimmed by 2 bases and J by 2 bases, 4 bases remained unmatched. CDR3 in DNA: TGTGCCAGCAGCTTAATCGCGGGGGGTCAAGAGACCCAGTACTTC. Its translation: CASSLIAGGQETQYF.

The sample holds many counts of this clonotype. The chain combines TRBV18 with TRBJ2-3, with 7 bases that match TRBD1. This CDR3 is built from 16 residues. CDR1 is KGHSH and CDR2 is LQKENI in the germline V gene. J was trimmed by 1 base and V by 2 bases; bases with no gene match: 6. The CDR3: CASSPTQGWGTDTQYF. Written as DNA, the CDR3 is TGTGCCAGCTCACCAACACAGGGGTGGGGCACAGATACGCAGTATTTT.

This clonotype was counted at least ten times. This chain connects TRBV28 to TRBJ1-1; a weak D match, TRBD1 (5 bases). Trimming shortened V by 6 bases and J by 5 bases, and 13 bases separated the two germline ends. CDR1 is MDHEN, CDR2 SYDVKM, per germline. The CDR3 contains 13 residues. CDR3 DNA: TGTGCCAGCAGCCGGGGGGGGTATACTGAAGCTTTCTTT. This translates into CASSRGGYTEAFF.

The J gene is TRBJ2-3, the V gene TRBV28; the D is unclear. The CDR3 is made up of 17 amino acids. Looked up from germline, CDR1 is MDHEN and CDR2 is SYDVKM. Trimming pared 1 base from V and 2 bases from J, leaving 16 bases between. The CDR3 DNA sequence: TGTGCCAGCAGTTTATCGCACTACCTCACTACCACAGATACGCAGTATTTT. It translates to CASSLSHYLTTTDTQYF.

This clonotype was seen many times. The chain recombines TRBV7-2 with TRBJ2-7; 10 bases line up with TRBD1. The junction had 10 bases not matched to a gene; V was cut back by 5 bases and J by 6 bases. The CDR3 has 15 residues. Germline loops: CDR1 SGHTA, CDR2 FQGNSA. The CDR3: CASSIRTGGPSEQYF. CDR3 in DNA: TGTGCCAGCAGCATCCGGACAGGGGGTCCCTCCGAGCAGTACTTC.

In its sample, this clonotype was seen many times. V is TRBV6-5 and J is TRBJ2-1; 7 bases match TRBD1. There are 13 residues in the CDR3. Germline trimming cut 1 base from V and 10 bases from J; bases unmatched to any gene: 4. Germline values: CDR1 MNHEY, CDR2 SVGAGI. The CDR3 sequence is CASSYFQQGEQFF. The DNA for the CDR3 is TGTGCCAGCAGTTACTTCCAACAGGGGGAGCAGTTCTTC.

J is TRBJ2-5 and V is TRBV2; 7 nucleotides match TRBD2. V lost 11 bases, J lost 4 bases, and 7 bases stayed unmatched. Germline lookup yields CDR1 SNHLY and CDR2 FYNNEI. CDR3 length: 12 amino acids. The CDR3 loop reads CASWTRGETQYF. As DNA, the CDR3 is TGTGCCTCCTGGACTAGGGGAGAGACCCAGTACTTC.